The clone carrying this TCR beta chain was recorded only once. There are 15 residues in the CDR3. Germline CDR1 SEHNR, CDR2 FQNEAQ (reference sequence). Trimming took 8 bases from V and 0 from J; bases not matched to a gene: 9. Authors' processing steps: It was from reference gene primer amplification that nucleated cell counts were estimated. The protocol was immunoSEQ multiplex PCR, while the TCRdb copy is restricted to in-frame clones and leaves out a portion. The V and J calls and clone size are taken from that table; D and trimming were inferred from the DNA. Of about 180,000 clones listed, just under 80% are singletons. The sample belongs to a study of blood T cell repertoires in COVID-19. Study details: PBMCs, B-cell-depleted T cells, or T cells provided the cDNA or gDNA that made up the material.

The clonotype originates from a man between 65 and 85 years old with active or convalescent COVID-19. V is TRBV7-9 and J is TRBJ1-1; TRBD1 agrees at 7 bases. The sequencing sample was made of peripheral blood. As DNA, the CDR3 is TGTGCCAGCGGTACGGGACAGCTCATGAACACTGAAGCTTTCTTT. This encodes CASGTGQLMNTEAFF.